These 30 T cell receptor beta chains originate from one sample sequenced in a study of cytomegalovirus exposure and HLA in healthy donors. PCR involved 60 Vbeta and 13 Jbeta primers. Assay used: immunoSEQ multiplex PCR; TCRdb lists only in-frame clones, some missing. The data show more than 100,000 clones, about 80% seen once. Sequencing was carried out using PBMCs. The receptors come from a man in his fifties or sixties in good health and CMV-seropositive.

A word on this clone: Within the sample, other DNA sequences also encode this same CDR3. The J gene is TRBJ1-1, the V gene TRBV7-3; TRBD1 aligns across 7 bases. Trimming removed 5 bases from V and 1 base from J; junction bases left unmatched: 1. The CDR3 covers 13 residues. The germline CDR1 and CDR2 sequences are SGHTA and FQGTGA. Here the CDR3 reads CASSRDRNTEAFF. The CDR3, as DNA: TGTGCCAGCAGCCGGGACAGGAACACTGAAGCTTTCTTT.

This chain joins TRBV5-6 and TRBJ2-5; 7 bases are a match to TRBD2. The germline gives CDR1 SGHDT, CDR2 YYEEEE. The CDR3 is 13 amino acids. V shed 10 bases and J 2 bases; nucleotides not matched to a gene: 8. CDR3 coding DNA: TGTGCCGGAACAAGGCGGGGGCAAGAGACCCAGTACTTC. It encodes CAGTRRGQETQYF. Drawing the rest from reference TRBV5-6 and TRBJ2-5, the complete variable domain is DAGVTQSPTHLIKTRGQQVTLRCSPKSGHDTVSWYQQALGQGPQFIFQYYEEEERQRGNFPDRFSGHQFPNYSSELNVNALLLGDSALYLCAGTRRGQETQYFGPGTRLLVL.

This clone was counted between two and nine times. The J gene is TRBJ1-1, the V gene TRBV7-6, with D possibly being TRBD1 (5 bases). Trimming left V 0 bases short and J 1 base short, with 9 bases between. The CDR3 consists of 15 residues. Germline V gene sequence: CDR1 SGHVS, CDR2 FNYEAQ. The CDR3 here is CASSLALGPNTEAFF. The CDR3, as DNA: TGTGCCAGCAGCTTAGCATTGGGGCCGAACACTGAAGCTTTCTTT.

The chain employs TRBV15 and TRBJ2-5; 7 nucleotides line up with TRBD1. Germline V gives CDR1 LNHNV, CDR2 YYDKDF (reference sequence). This CDR3 contains 17 residues. J lost 5 bases, V lost 1 base, and 13 bases had no gene match. The CDR3 protein is CATSRGGKGGFGETQYF. CDR3 bases: TGTGCCACCAGCAGAGGGGGAAAAGGGGGCTTTGGGGAGACCCAGTACTTC.

The chain is built from TRBV27 and TRBJ2-1; 15 nucleotides align to TRBD2. In germline, CDR1 is MNHEY, CDR2 SMNVEV (reference sequence). The CDR3 contains 16 residues. With 5 bases clipped from V and 4 bases from J, the junction kept 3 bases outside the gene matches. CDR3 nucleotide sequence: TGTGCCAGCAGTAACGGACTAGCGGGAGGGTACAATGAGCAGTTCTTC. It yields the protein CASSNGLAGGYNEQFF.

This clone appeared a single time. The chain employs TRBV28 and TRBJ2-7, with TRBD2 matching over 7 bases. The CDR3 is 16 amino acids. V shed 4 bases and J 3 bases; nucleotides not matched to a gene: 12. Germline V gene lookup returns CDR1 MDHEN and CDR2 SYDVKM. CDR3 nucleotide sequence: TGTGCCAGCAGTTCCCTCGGGGGAGGGAATCTCTACGAGCAGTACTTC. It translates to CASSSLGGGNLYEQYF.

This clone was picked up one time. The chain couples TRBV5-1 to TRBJ1-6; 9 nucleotides match TRBD1. J lost 8 bases, V lost 4 bases, and 7 bases had no gene match. The CDR3 has 15 amino acids. Germline assignment: CDR1 SGHRS and CDR2 YFSETQ. CDR3 protein: CASSDPGQGYSPLHF. Here the CDR3 DNA reads TGCGCCAGCAGCGATCCGGGACAGGGTTATTCACCCCTCCACTTT.

The rearrangement links TRBV30 to TRBJ1-1, with 11 bases identical to TRBD1. Trimming cost V 3 bases and J 0 bases; bases outside gene matches: 9. Looked up from germline, CDR1 is GTSNPN and CDR2 is SVGIG (reference sequence). The CDR3 is 17 residues long. The CDR3, as DNA: TGTGCCTGGAGCGCGGGACAGGGGGTGAAAGTGAACACTGAAGCTTTCTTT. It yields the protein CAWSAGQGVKVNTEAFF.

This chain connects TRBV28 to TRBJ2-7, with D unresolved. Germline-derived CDR1 and CDR2 are MDHEN and SYDVKM. The CDR3 consists of 12 residues. With 7 bases removed from V and 3 bases from J, the gap between germline ends came to 10 bases. In nucleotides, the CDR3 is TGTGCCAGCACCTCGTTACACTACGAGCAGTACTTC. Translated: CASTSLHYEQYF.

The rearrangement links TRBV7-8 to TRBJ2-7, with TRBD2 as a possible D gene (5 bases). This CDR3 spans 15 amino acids. The germline CDR1 and CDR2 sequences are SGHVS and FQNEAQ. V was shortened by 1 base and J by 6 bases, with 16 bases between the two germline ends. CDR3 bases: TGTGCCAGCAGCTTAGTGGCTAGCCCGGTGGGCGAGCAGTACTTC. This encodes CASSLVASPVGEQYF.

This rearrangement joins TRBV10-3 to TRBJ2-7; D is ambiguous. With 6 bases removed from V and 6 bases from J, the gap between germline ends came to 9 bases. This CDR3 spans 11 amino acids. The germline CDR1 and CDR2 sequences are ENHRY and SYGVKD. CDR3 nucleotides: TGTGCCATCAGCGGTATCGGCGAGCAGTACTTC. Amino acid sequence: CAISGIGEQYF.

The chain combines TRBV7-6 with TRBJ2-1; 10 bases map to TRBD2. The CDR3 is 15 amino acids. Looked up from germline, CDR1 is SGHVS and CDR2 is FNYEAQ. With V trimmed by 6 bases and J by 4 bases, 6 bases remained unmatched. The CDR3 loop reads CASSLGTSAYNEQFF. For the CDR3, the DNA is TGTGCCAGCAGTTTGGGGACTAGCGCTTACAATGAGCAGTTCTTC.

The chain has TRBV2 and TRBJ1-5; possible D gene TRBD1, 5 bases. The germline gives CDR1 SNHLY, CDR2 FYNNEI. This CDR3 is built from 17 residues. Trimming shortened V by 4 bases and J by 3 bases, and 19 bases separated the two germline ends. The CDR3: CASSGGPTGDDNQPQHF. The DNA for the CDR3 is TGTGCCAGCAGTGGTGGGCCCACGGGGGATGACAATCAGCCCCAGCATTTT.

The chain uses TRBV7-2 and TRBJ2-7; TRBD1 agrees at 8 bases. Germline trimming cut 5 bases from V and 5 bases from J; bases unmatched to any gene: 14. The CDR3 loop spans 16 amino acids. CDR1 and CDR2 from the germline V gene are SGHTA and FQGNSA. The CDR3: CASSHPRQTGVHEQYF. Written as DNA, the CDR3 is TGTGCCAGCAGCCACCCGCGACAGACAGGGGTACACGAGCAGTACTTC.

This clone showed up just once. The J gene is TRBJ2-7, the V gene TRBV5-1; the match to TRBD2 covers 7 bases. The CDR3 is made up of 15 amino acids. V trimming: 2 bases; J trimming: 5 bases; junction bases outside the gene matches: 10. Germline V gives CDR1 SGHRS, CDR2 YFSETQ. CDR3 sequence: CASSFQLAPGNEQYF. The CDR3, as DNA: TGCGCCAGCAGCTTTCAACTAGCGCCGGGGAACGAGCAGTACTTC.

The V and J genes are TRBV29-1 and TRBJ2-7; 7 bases align to TRBD2. CDR3 length: 15 residues. CDR1 and CDR2 from the germline V gene are SQVTM and ANQGSEA. Trimming removed 4 bases from V and 3 bases from J; junction bases left unmatched: 12. CDR3 nucleotides: TGCAGCGTTGGAGCCCCTGGGAGGGCTAACTACGAGCAGTACTTC. This gives the protein CSVGAPGRANYEQYF.

This chain connects TRBV27 to TRBJ2-1; 7 nucleotides line up with TRBD1. V was pared by 4 bases and J by 3 bases, with 9 bases of the junction left unmatched. The germline CDR1 and CDR2 sequences are MNHEY and SMNVEV (reference sequence). The CDR3 covers 16 residues. DNA of the CDR3: TGTGCCAGCAGTTCCTGGACAGGATTAAACTACAATGAGCAGTTCTTC. Translating it yields CASSSWTGLNYNEQFF.

The CDR3 DNA is TGTGCCAGTAGTAAGGGCTCTGCGGGCACTGAAGCTTTCTTT. It yields the protein CASSKGSAGTEAFF. The gene calls are TRBV19 and TRBJ1-1; D is unclear. The CDR3 totals 14 residues. Between the trimmed V and J ends, which lost 4 bases and 4 bases, there was a span of 13 bases. The germline gives CDR1 LNHDA, CDR2 SQIVND (reference sequence).

As regards this clone: Other DNA sequences from this sample encode an identical CDR3 as well. V usage is TRBV7-9 and J usage is TRBJ1-1; D unresolved. The CDR3 is 13 amino acids. V was cut by 2 bases and J by 0 bases, with 4 bases left in between. Germline lookup yields CDR1 SEHNR and CDR2 FQNEAQ (reference sequence). DNA for the CDR3: TGTGCCAGCAGCTTACAGGTGAACACTGAAGCTTTCTTT. It is translated as CASSLQVNTEAFF.

The V gene is TRBV7-6, the J gene TRBJ1-5; tentative D call: TRBD1 (6 bases). The CDR3 sequence is 15 residues long. V was cut by 5 bases and J by 5 bases, with 16 bases left in between. Germline CDR1 reads SGHVS; CDR2 reads FNYEAQ. Here the CDR3 DNA reads TGTGCCAGCAGCCCCTTTATGGGGGGGCATCAGCCCCAGCATTTT. This sequence encodes CASSPFMGGHQPQHF. Using reference TRBV7-6 and TRBJ1-5 for the parts outside the CDR3, the full variable domain is GAGVSQSPRYKVTKRGQDVALRCDPISGHVSLYWYRQALGQGPEFLTYFNYEAQQDKSGLPNDRFSAERPEGSISTLTIQRTEQRDSAMYRCASSPFMGGHQPQHFGDGTRLSIL.

The V call is TRBV6-5, the J call TRBJ1-5; D gene unclear. Trimming took off 0 bases at V and 7 bases at J, with 13 bases between the two ends. The CDR3 runs to 15 residues. Germline loops: CDR1 MNHEY, CDR2 SVGAGI. CDR3 sequence (DNA): TGTGCCAGCAGTTACTCGTCTCCGGGGAACCAGCCCCAGCATTTT. Its protein product is CASSYSSPGNQPQHF.

This chain connects TRBV29-1 to TRBJ1-1; tentatively, D is TRBD1 (5 bases). Trimming took 6 bases from V and 3 from J, leaving 17 bases between them. This CDR3 comprises 14 residues. Germline assignment: CDR1 SQVTM and CDR2 ANQGSEA. The CDR3 reads CSVEWRGPDTEAFF. CDR3 DNA sequence: TGCAGCGTCGAATGGCGGGGCCCGGACACTGAAGCTTTCTTT.

This rearrangement joins TRBV18 to TRBJ2-7; 8 bases line up with TRBD1. The CDR3 extends over 16 amino acids. The V gene end was trimmed by 0 bases and the J gene end by 5 bases; junction bases not matched to a gene: 9. From germline, CDR1 is KGHSH and CDR2 LQKENI. CDR3 in DNA: TGTGCCAGCTCACCACCGGACAGGGTGGCCAGGAACGAGCAGTACTTC. Protein product: CASSPPDRVARNEQYF.

Of note for this clone: Other DNA sequences in the same sample also yield this CDR3. This CDR3 is CASSPSSDEQYF. CDR3 in DNA: TGTGCCAGCTCACCCTCTTCGGACGAGCAGTACTTC. V and J are TRBV18 and TRBJ2-7, with unresolved D. The V gene's germline CDR1 is KGHSH and CDR2 LQKENI. Between the trimmed V and J ends, which lost 3 bases and 5 bases, there was a span of 8 bases. The CDR3 is 12 residues long.

The gene calls are TRBV18 and TRBJ1-6, with 10 bases fitting TRBD1. The CDR3 loop spans 17 amino acids. Germline-derived CDR1 and CDR2 are KGHSH and LQKENI. The J segment lost 1 base and the V segment lost 3 bases, leaving 3 bases of the junction unmatched. Here the CDR3 DNA reads TGTGCCAGCTCACCGACAGGGGGCCGATCCTATAATTCACCCCTCCACTTT. Translation gives CASSPTGGRSYNSPLHF.

The V gene is TRBV11-2, the J gene TRBJ2-2; 12 bases line up with TRBD2. Per the germline V gene, CDR1 is SGHAT and CDR2 is FQNNGV. V was pared by 0 bases and J by 5 bases, with 4 bases of the junction left unmatched. This CDR3 comprises 17 residues. DNA for the CDR3: TGTGCCAGCAGCTTAGATTTGACTAGCGGGAGAACCGGGGAGCTGTTTTTT. Residues: CASSLDLTSGRTGELFF.

The chain uses TRBV9 and TRBJ2-1, with no clear D. CDR3 length equals 15 residues. Trimming left V 0 bases short and J 7 bases short, with 14 bases between. Germline CDR1 reads SGDLS; CDR2 reads YYNGEE. The DNA of the CDR3 is TGTGCCAGCAGCGTAGGTAGCCGAAAAAGTAATGAGCAGTTCTTC. Translating it yields CASSVGSRKSNEQFF.

The CDR3 nucleotides are TGCAGCGTTGTAGACAGGGGAGAGACCCAGTACTTC. It specifies CSVVDRGETQYF. The chain links TRBV29-1 to TRBJ2-5, with 8 positions matching TRBD1. The V gene end was trimmed by 4 bases and the J gene end by 4 bases; junction bases not matched to a gene: 2. The CDR3 contains 12 residues. Germline CDR1 is SQVTM and CDR2 is ANQGSEA.

This clone was picked up one time. The chain employs TRBV6-1 and TRBJ2-5; 9 nucleotides agree with TRBD1. The J call is in doubt because the DNA end fits TRBJ2-7 better. Germline values: CDR1 MNHNS, CDR2 SASEGT. This CDR3 is built from 15 residues. The CDR3 sequence: CASSAWGDRAYEQYF. In DNA form, the CDR3 reads TGTGCCAGCAGCGCCTGGGGGGACAGGGCCTACGAGCAGTACTTC.

The CDR3 is CAWSVQTEAFF. The CDR3 nucleotides are TGTGCCTGGAGTGTACAGACTGAAGCTTTCTTT. The V call is TRBV30, the J call TRBJ1-1; D gene unclear. With 0 bases removed from V and 5 bases from J, the gap between germline ends came to 4 bases. Germline CDR1 GTSNPN, CDR2 SVGIG (reference sequence). The CDR3 is 11 residues long.